These 29 T cell receptor beta chains were all obtained from the same sample, sequenced in a study of blood T cell repertoires in COVID-19 (dated by TCRdb to about 2020). Libraries were made using the immunoSEQ multiplex PCR assay. TCRdb limited this immuneACCESS table to in-frame rearrangements with V and J called. A share of clones is missing; checked studies link under half to unresolved V genes, and the rest is unexplained. In all, the sample holds around 150,000 clones, and roughly 90% of those were seen once. The ten most abundant clones make up roughly 4.8% of the sample. Source material: peripheral blood. All receptors derive from a man aged 30 to 39 with COVID-19, enrolled during active disease.

This sequence joins TRBV9 and TRBJ2-2; TRBD2 agrees at 8 bases. Germline V gene lookup returns CDR1 SGDLS and CDR2 YYNGEE. This CDR3 has 16 amino acids. V was pared by 3 bases and J by 6 bases, with 10 bases of the junction left unmatched. The CDR3 spells CASSEPRGGSAGELFF. As DNA, the CDR3 is TGTGCCAGCAGCGAACCCCGGGGGGGTAGCGCCGGGGAGCTGTTTTTT.

This clone was counted only a few times. The rearrangement links TRBV12-3 or TRBV12-4 to TRBJ2-3, with 7 bases fitting TRBD1. Trimming at V came to 10 bases and at J to 8 bases, leaving 9 bases not matched to a gene. CDR3 length: 12 residues. CDR3 coding DNA: TGTGCCACCGGACAAGGGGGCGTTACGCAGTATTTT. It codes for CATGQGGVTQYF.

This chain joins TRBV5-1 and TRBJ1-4, with 9 bases identical to TRBD1. This CDR3 comprises 17 residues. V lost 6 bases, J lost 3 bases, and 12 bases stayed unmatched. From germline, CDR1 is SGHRS and CDR2 YFSETQ. The DNA of the CDR3 is TGCGCCAGCACCCCACAGGGGGCGCCCTGGGCTAATGAAAAACTGTTTTTT. It specifies CASTPQGAPWANEKLFF.

The rearrangement uses TRBV4-2 and TRBJ1-1; D gene ambiguous. The CDR3 runs to 13 residues. The V end lost 1 base, the J end lost 5 bases, and 8 bases lay between the germline ends. Germline CDR1 is LGHNA and CDR2 is YNFKEQ. The CDR3 sequence is CASSQGGPTEAFF. In nucleotides, the CDR3 is TGTGCCAGCAGCCAAGGCGGGCCAACTGAAGCTTTCTTT.

The chain employs TRBV14 and TRBJ1-4; 11 positions agree with TRBD1. The germline V gene encodes CDR1 SGHDN and CDR2 FVKESK. Unmatched junction bases numbered 5, after V lost 4 bases and J lost 10 bases. The CDR3 runs to 14 residues. CDR3 nucleotides: TGTGCCAGCAGCCTCCGGACAGGGGGCGGAAAACTGTTTTTT. It is translated as CASSLRTGGGKLFF.

The chain couples TRBV2 to TRBJ2-3, with 9 positions matching TRBD2. Germline V lookup: CDR1 SNHLY, CDR2 FYNNEI. V lost 3 bases to trimming and J lost 5 bases; unmatched junction nucleotides: 6. The CDR3 loop spans 15 amino acids. CDR3 bases: TGTGCCAGCAGTGAGGGACTAGCTTGGGAAGATACGCAGTATTTT. Its translation is CASSEGLAWEDTQYF.

CDR3 in DNA: TGTGCCAGCAGCCCCAGGTGGAATGAGCAGTTCTTC. This encodes CASSPRWNEQFF. This chain uses TRBV12-3 or TRBV12-4 with TRBJ2-1; no reliable D call. The germline V and J ends were trimmed by 6 bases and 7 bases, with 10 bases remaining between them. This CDR3 is 12 amino acids long.

Turning to this clone: The same CDR3 arises from other DNA sequences in this sample as well. The chain joins TRBV18 to TRBJ1-1, with D maybe TRBD1 (5 bases). The V end lost 6 bases, the J end lost 1 base, and 9 bases lay between the germline ends. From germline, CDR1 is KGHSH and CDR2 LQKENI. The CDR3 totals 13 residues. CDR3 sequence (DNA): TGTGCCAGCTCCGTAGGGGAGAACACTGAAGCTTTCTTT. Translating gives CASSVGENTEAFF.

This chain connects TRBV24-1 to TRBJ2-3; 9 bases are a match to TRBD2. There are 16 residues in the CDR3. The V gene's germline CDR1 is KGHDR and CDR2 SFDVKD. Trimming cost V 3 bases and J 0 bases; bases outside gene matches: 3. This CDR3 is CATSDPTSGSTDTQYF. DNA of the CDR3: TGTGCCACCAGTGATCCTACTAGCGGGAGCACAGATACGCAGTATTTT.

This clone occurred once. The rearrangement links TRBV2 to TRBJ2-2; D unresolved. This CDR3 spans 13 amino acids. Trimming removed 5 bases from V and 5 bases from J, with 9 bases in between. CDR1 SNHLY and CDR2 FYNNEI come from the germline V gene. In DNA form, the CDR3 reads TGTGCCAGCAGTTACATTGAAACCGGGGAGCTGTTTTTT. This encodes CASSYIETGELFF. Based on the CDR3 plus reference TRBV2 and TRBJ2-2, the full variable domain is EPEVTQTPSHQVTQMGQEVILRCVPISNHLYFYWYRQILGQKVEFLVSFYNNEISEKSEIFDDQFSVERPDGSNFTLKIRSTKLEDSAMYFCASSYIETGELFFGEGSRLTVL.

The sample holds one count of this clone. The rearrangement joins TRBV5-6 to TRBJ1-5, with D unresolved. The V end lost 4 bases, the J end lost 6 bases, and 14 bases lay between the germline ends. The germline V gene encodes CDR1 SGHDT and CDR2 YYEEEE. The CDR3 sequence is 14 residues long. CDR3 region: CASSLTAGGQPQHF. The CDR3 nucleotides read TGTGCCAGCAGCCTTACAGCGGGAGGTCAGCCCCAGCATTTT.

In its sample, this clone was seen once. V usage is TRBV18 and J usage is TRBJ1-6; possibly TRBD1 for D (6 bases). V dropped 6 bases and J dropped 2 bases, with 14 bases sitting between them. The germline V gene encodes CDR1 KGHSH and CDR2 LQKENI. The CDR3 runs to 16 residues. The CDR3 here is CASSKQGDTYNSPLHF. DNA for the CDR3: TGTGCCAGCTCTAAACAGGGTGACACCTATAATTCACCCCTCCACTTT.

The V call is TRBV25-1, the J call TRBJ2-7; TRBD1 matches at 8 bases. CDR1 MGHDK and CDR2 SYGVNS come from the germline V gene. The CDR3 length is 14 residues. V was clipped by 4 bases and J by 5 bases; unmatched bases: 7. CDR3 coding DNA: TGTGCCAGCAGTGGGACAGGGAGGAGGGACGAGCAGTACTTC. Protein sequence: CASSGTGRRDEQYF.

The chain carries TRBV5-1 and TRBJ2-5; 14 nucleotides match TRBD2. V gave up 0 bases and J gave up 1 base; unmatched junction bases: 11. The CDR3 is 20 residues long. The germline CDR1 and CDR2 sequences are SGHRS and YFSETQ. CDR3 in DNA: TGCGCCAGCAGCTTGGGACTAGCGGGAGGGTCTCAGCCTCTCCAAGAGACCCAGTACTTC. Translated: CASSLGLAGGSQPLQETQYF.

The rearrangement links TRBV7-3 to TRBJ1-1; 7 positions match TRBD1. The length of the CDR3 is 14 residues. Per the germline V gene, CDR1 is SGHTA and CDR2 is FQGTGA. The J segment lost 1 base and the V segment lost 5 bases, leaving 4 bases of the junction unmatched. CDR3 region: CASSPTGANTEAFF. As DNA, the CDR3 is TGTGCCAGCAGCCCAACAGGGGCGAACACTGAAGCTTTCTTT.

This clone came up once. The CDR3 DNA reads as TGTGCCAGCAGCTTGGGACAGGGGGAATCTTACGAGCAGTACTTC. This encodes CASSLGQGESYEQYF. V and J are TRBV5-4 and TRBJ2-7; TRBD1 aligns across 9 bases. Per germline, CDR1 SGHNT and CDR2 YYREEE (reference sequence). V lost 0 bases, J lost 4 bases, and 5 bases stayed unmatched. The CDR3 is 15 residues long.

The chain recombines TRBV25-1 with TRBJ2-7; possible D gene TRBD1, 6 bases. Per germline, CDR1 MGHDK and CDR2 SYGVNS. The CDR3 contains 15 residues. V was trimmed by 3 bases and J by 3 bases, leaving 15 bases between them. The CDR3 DNA reads as TGTGCCAGCAGTGATGCGACAGGTCCGGGCTACGAGCAGTACTTC. Amino acid sequence: CASSDATGPGYEQYF.

The chain is built from TRBV19 and TRBJ2-3, with 10 bases identical to TRBD2. V gave up 3 bases and J gave up 1 base; unmatched junction bases: 10. This CDR3 comprises 18 residues. The germline CDR1 and CDR2 sequences are LNHDA and SQIVND (reference sequence). The CDR3 loop is CASSIGAGGIWGTDTQYF. The CDR3 bases are TGTGCCAGTAGTATCGGAGCGGGAGGGATATGGGGCACAGATACGCAGTATTTT.

V is TRBV11-2 and J is TRBJ2-2, with TRBD2 matching over 13 bases. Germline V gene data show CDR1 as SGHAT and CDR2 as FQNNGV. The CDR3 is 19 residues long. Trimming removed 5 bases from V and 8 bases from J; junction bases left unmatched: 17. This CDR3 is CASSLGLAGVSFMAGELFF. The CDR3 coding sequence is TGTGCCAGCAGCCTCGGACTAGCGGGAGTATCATTTATGGCGGGGGAGCTGTTTTTT.

The V call is TRBV11-2, the J call TRBJ2-1, with 9 bases matching TRBD2. The length of the CDR3 is 15 residues. V trimming: 6 bases; J trimming: 3 bases; junction bases outside the gene matches: 6. The germline V gene has CDR1 SGHAT and CDR2 FQNNGV. The CDR3 DNA reads TGTGCCAGCAGACCGGGACTAGCACTCTACAATGAGCAGTTCTTC. Translating it yields CASRPGLALYNEQFF.

The chain employs TRBV27 and TRBJ1-6; TRBD1 aligns across 7 bases. J lost 8 bases, V lost 6 bases, and 7 bases had no gene match. CDR3 length equals 14 residues. Germline V gene lookup returns CDR1 MNHEY and CDR2 SMNVEV (reference sequence). Written as DNA, the CDR3 is TGTGCCAGCAGCCTTGGACAGGTCTATTCACCCCTCCACTTT. Translation gives CASSLGQVYSPLHF.

This clone was found a few times. The V call is TRBV21-1, the J call TRBJ1-1. TRBV21-1 is labeled a pseudogene. The CDR3 contains 15 residues. The CDR3 DNA sequence: TGTGCCAGCAGCAAAAACGGGGGGCGCTCGGGGTTAACTTTCTTT. Protein: CASSKNGGRSGLTFF.

CDR3 in amino acids: CASSLDSRAFF. CDR3 nucleotide sequence: TGTGCCAGCAGCTTGGACAGTCGTGCTTTCTTT. The rearrangement uses TRBV5-5 and TRBJ1-1; no clear D. The CDR3 totals 11 residues. Germline CDR1 is SGHKS and CDR2 is YYEKEE (reference sequence). V lost 0 bases and J 11 bases, leaving 8 bases between the germline ends.

The genes are TRBV6-2 or TRBV6-3 and TRBJ1-6; TRBD1 matches 8 bases. The ends lost 0 bases at V and 8 bases at J; junction bases unmatched: 3. The length of the CDR3 is 15 residues. Germline loops: CDR1 MNHEY, CDR2 SVGEGT. The CDR3 reads CASSYSRDRYSPLHF. In DNA, the CDR3 is TGTGCCAGCAGTTACTCGAGGGACAGGTATTCACCCCTCCACTTT.

This clone showed up just once. The J gene is TRBJ2-7, the V gene TRBV30; TRBD2 aligns across 7 bases. Germline loops: CDR1 GTSNPN, CDR2 SVGIG (reference sequence). The V segment lost 0 bases and the J segment 2 bases; nucleotides outside the gene matches: 13. The CDR3 sequence is 17 residues long. The CDR3 DNA reads as TGTGCCTGGAGTGTACCGTTTGGGCTAGCGGATACCTACGAGCAGTACTTC. Amino acid sequence: CAWSVPFGLADTYEQYF.

The rearrangement uses TRBV12-3 or TRBV12-4 and TRBJ2-2; a possible D gene is TRBD1 (6 bases). Between the trimmed V and J ends, which lost 8 bases and 2 bases, there was a span of 9 bases. The CDR3 covers 13 residues. This chain's CDR3 is CASQGFNTGELFF. The CDR3 DNA reads TGTGCCAGCCAGGGGTTTAACACCGGGGAGCTGTTTTTT.

J is TRBJ2-7 and V is TRBV6-2 or TRBV6-3, with TRBD2 matching over 7 bases. CDR1 and CDR2 (germline): MNHEY, SVGEGT. V lost 1 base to trimming and J lost 2 bases; unmatched junction nucleotides: 2. This CDR3 is built from 14 residues. The CDR3 loop reads CASSYFRGAYEQYF. CDR3 DNA sequence: TGTGCCAGCAGTTACTTCCGGGGGGCCTACGAGCAGTACTTC.

The genes are TRBV7-3 and TRBJ1-2, with TRBD1 as a possible D gene (6 bases). The CDR3 extends over 15 amino acids. Germline V gene lookup returns CDR1 SGHTA and CDR2 FQGTGA. The V gene lost 7 bases and the J gene lost 3 bases, with 18 bases spanning the gap. CDR3 nucleotides: TGTGCCAGCACCCGAAATGGGGGCGGACACTATGGCTACACCTTC. Its protein is CASTRNGGGHYGYTF.

CDR3 sequence: CASSLGREGLYEQYF. DNA of the CDR3: TGTGCCAGCAGTTTAGGGCGGGAGGGCCTATACGAGCAGTACTTC. This chain joins TRBV28 and TRBJ2-7; TRBD2 matches at 9 bases. CDR1 and CDR2 from the germline V gene are MDHEN and SYDVKM. The CDR3 sequence is 15 residues long. With V trimmed by 2 bases and J by 4 bases, 6 bases remained unmatched.